One and the same sample provided the 32 T cell receptor beta chains below, sequenced in a study of blood T cell repertoires in COVID-19 (dated by TCRdb to between 2020 and 2021). Receptor libraries were prepared by the immunoSEQ multiplex PCR assay. TCRdb's version of the immuneACCESS table is confined to in-frame rearrangements and falls short of the full clone set. An unresolved V gene accounts for under half of the shortfall where checked; the remainder is of unknown origin. For this sample there are some 62,000 clones; roughly 80% appear just once. Of the sample, 3% to 4.5% falls within the top ten clones. Sequenced: PBMCs or T cells enriched from blood (not recorded which). Source of these receptors: a middle-aged woman with acute COVID-19.

The gene calls are TRBV6-1 and TRBJ1-6; D ambiguous. The V gene's germline CDR1 is MNHNS and CDR2 SASEGT. The length of the CDR3 is 15 residues. V lost 3 bases and J 2 bases, leaving 8 bases between the germline ends. CDR3 in DNA: TGTGCCAGCAGTGAGACACACCCCTATAATTCACCCCTCCACTTT. Translated, it gives CASSETHPYNSPLHF.

The J gene is TRBJ2-7, the V gene TRBV5-1, with 8 bases fitting TRBD1. CDR1 and CDR2 (germline): SGHRS, YFSETQ. The CDR3 sequence is 15 residues long. V lost 2 bases to trimming and J lost 1 base; unmatched junction nucleotides: 5. CDR3 region: CASSLNTGGSYEQYF. The DNA of the CDR3 is TGCGCCAGCAGCTTAAATACAGGGGGATCCTACGAGCAGTACTTC.

The chain couples TRBV29-1 to TRBJ1-3; 7 bases are shared with TRBD1. This CDR3 contains 15 residues. J lost 1 base, V lost 4 bases, and 7 bases had no gene match. Germline V gene data show CDR1 as SQVTM and CDR2 as ANQGSEA. The CDR3 region is CSVGLGTASGNTIYF. CDR3 nucleotide sequence: TGCAGCGTTGGTCTGGGGACAGCATCTGGAAACACCATATATTTT. The whole variable domain, filled in from reference TRBV29-1 and TRBJ1-3, reads SAVISQKPSRDICQRGTSLTIQCQVDSQVTMMFWYRQQPGQSLTLIATANQGSEATYESGFVIDKFPISRPNLTFSTLTVSNMSPEDSSIYLCSVGLGTASGNTIYFGEGSWLTVV.

The chain uses TRBV6-5 and TRBJ2-5; maybe TRBD2 (5 bases). V shed 6 bases and J shed 2 bases, with 10 bases lying between them. In germline, CDR1 is MNHEY, CDR2 SVGAGI. The CDR3 is made up of 13 amino acids. The CDR3 loop reads CASRQRLQETQYF. DNA for the CDR3: TGTGCCAGCAGGCAGCGACTACAAGAGACCCAGTACTTC.

The chain carries TRBV4-1 and TRBJ1-2; perhaps TRBD1 as D (5 bases). The CDR3 totals 18 residues. V dropped 0 bases and J dropped 4 bases, with 21 bases sitting between them. Looked up from germline, CDR1 is MGHRA and CDR2 is YSYEKL. CDR3 protein: CASSQERGMGGRGYGYTF. CDR3 nucleotide sequence: TGCGCCAGCAGCCAAGAACGGGGAATGGGGGGTCGCGGCTATGGCTACACCTTC.

The chain employs TRBV13 and TRBJ2-7, with TRBD2 identical over 7 bases. The V and J ends lost 4 bases and 10 bases, in that order; junction bases with no gene match: 7. The CDR3 sequence is 12 residues long. The germline V gene encodes CDR1 PRHDT and CDR2 FYEKMQ (reference sequence). The CDR3 loop is CASSSRGGDQYV. The CDR3 DNA reads as TGTGCCAGCAGCTCCCGTGGGGGGGATCAGTACGTC.

The chain recombines TRBV25-1 with TRBJ1-2, with D perhaps TRBD1 (5 bases). The CDR3 length is 13 residues. The germline CDR1 and CDR2 sequences are MGHDK and SYGVNS. The V end lost 4 bases, the J end lost 1 base, and 7 bases lay between the germline ends. CDR3 sequence: CASSGGGNYGYTF. CDR3 sequence (DNA): TGTGCCAGCAGTGGCGGGGGTAACTATGGCTACACCTTC.

The V call is TRBV15, the J call TRBJ2-1, with 10 bases identical to TRBD2. The CDR3 covers 19 residues. J lost 5 bases, V lost 4 bases, and 17 bases had no gene match. Germline lookup yields CDR1 LNHNV and CDR2 YYDKDF (reference sequence). The CDR3 DNA reads as TGTGCCACCAGCACTATTATCAGGGGTTCACTAGCGGGGCACAATGAGCAGTTCTTC. Translating it yields CATSTIIRGSLAGHNEQFF.

V gene TRBV6-5 combines with J gene TRBJ1-2, with TRBD1 matching over 7 bases. V was pared by 5 bases and J by 0 bases, with 6 bases of the junction left unmatched. Per the germline V gene, CDR1 is MNHEY and CDR2 is SVGAGI. The CDR3 is 15 residues long. The CDR3 loop is CASSPDRTANYGYTF. CDR3 in DNA: TGTGCCAGCAGTCCGGACAGGACCGCTAACTATGGCTACACCTTC.

The CDR3 nucleotides read TGTGCCGGTCGGCAGGACAGCTCCTACAATGAGCAGTTCTTC. Translation: CAGRQDSSYNEQFF. J is TRBJ2-1 and V is TRBV28; D may be TRBD1 (6 bases). Germline CDR1 MDHEN, CDR2 SYDVKM. V lost 11 bases, J lost 0 bases, and 14 bases lay in between. The CDR3 runs 14 residues.

J is TRBJ2-4 and V is TRBV2, with a tentative D call TRBD1 (5 bases). This CDR3 has 16 residues. V was shortened by 4 bases and J by 3 bases, with 16 bases between the two germline ends. Germline CDR1 SNHLY, CDR2 FYNNEI. Here the CDR3 DNA reads TGTGCCAGCAGTGCGACAGCTGCAACAGACAAAAACATTCAGTACTTC. Translated: CASSATAATDKNIQYF.

V and J are TRBV5-6 and TRBJ2-3; D might be TRBD1 (6 bases). Germline V gene lookup returns CDR1 SGHDT and CDR2 YYEEEE. The CDR3 has 15 residues. The V end lost 4 bases, the J end lost 0 bases, and 12 bases lay between the germline ends. The CDR3, as DNA: TGTGCCAGCAGCCTAGGGACAATCAGCACAGATACGCAGTATTTT. Translation: CASSLGTISTDTQYF.

The V call is TRBV29-1, the J call TRBJ2-5, with 7 nucleotides matching TRBD1. Looked up from germline, CDR1 is SQVTM and CDR2 is ANQGSEA. With 6 bases clipped from V and 7 bases from J, the junction kept 5 bases outside the gene matches. The CDR3 extends over 11 amino acids. For the CDR3, the DNA is TGCAGCGTCGGACAGGAAGGGACCCAGTACTTC. Translation gives CSVGQEGTQYF.

V and J are TRBV3-1 (or the pseudogene TRBV3-2) and TRBJ2-7, with 11 bases identical to TRBD1. CDR3 length: 15 amino acids. Per the germline V gene, CDR1 is LGHDT and CDR2 is YNNKEL (reference sequence). Trimming took 4 bases from V and 4 from J; bases not matched to a gene: 6. The CDR3 DNA sequence: TGTGCCAGCAGCCGGGGGGACAGGGGGAATTACGAGCAGTACTTC. Translating gives CASSRGDRGNYEQYF.

CDR3 sequence: CASSLTGSGTEAFF. CDR3 bases: TGTGCCAGCAGCCTCACAGGTTCAGGGACTGAAGCTTTCTTT. The gene calls are TRBV28 and TRBJ1-1; possible D gene TRBD1, 5 bases. The CDR3 has 14 amino acids. CDR1 and CDR2 (germline): MDHEN, SYDVKM. V lost 6 bases and J lost 5, with 16 bases in between.

The chain has TRBV19 and TRBJ1-5; D gene uncertain. The CDR3 has 14 residues. Trimming cost V 3 bases and J 2 bases, with 8 bases left between them. Germline assignment: CDR1 LNHDA and CDR2 SQIVND (reference sequence). The CDR3, as DNA: TGTGCCAGTAGTATCGTCCAGGGCAATCAGCCCCAGCATTTT. As protein: CASSIVQGNQPQHF.

This clone was recorded once. The chain links TRBV10-3 to TRBJ2-7, with TRBD1 matching 8 bases. The trim removed 3 bases at V and 2 bases at J, leaving 6 bases unmatched. Per the germline V gene, CDR1 is ENHRY and CDR2 is SYGVKD. This CDR3 spans 15 amino acids. CDR3: CAISELGQGTYEQYF. The DNA of the CDR3 is TGTGCCATCAGTGAACTCGGACAGGGAACCTACGAGCAGTACTTC.

The V call is TRBV29-1, the J call TRBJ2-3, with TRBD1 identical over 9 bases. The CDR3 is made up of 14 amino acids. V dropped 4 bases and J dropped 4; count of bases not matched to a gene: 6. The germline V gene encodes CDR1 SQVTM and CDR2 ANQGSEA. Here the CDR3 reads CSVGGTGWSDTQYF. DNA for the CDR3: TGCAGCGTTGGCGGGACAGGGTGGTCAGATACGCAGTATTTT.

This sequence joins TRBV28 and TRBJ1-3; D perhaps matches TRBD1 (6 bases). Trimming removed 6 bases from V and 4 bases from J, with 13 bases in between. Germline V gene sequence: CDR1 MDHEN, CDR2 SYDVKM. CDR3 length: 14 residues. CDR3: CASRPRDIGNTIYF. The CDR3 DNA reads TGTGCCAGCAGGCCCCGGGACATAGGAAACACCATATATTTT. Full variable domain (outside the CDR3, taken from reference TRBV28 and TRBJ1-3): DVKVTQSSRYLVKRTGEKVFLECVQDMDHENMFWYRQDPGLGLRLIYFSYDVKMKEKGDIPEGYSVSREKKERFSLILESASTNQTSMYLCASRPRDIGNTIYFGEGSWLTVV.

The chain combines TRBV4-1 with TRBJ1-5; D is unresolved. V was cut by 0 bases and J by 6 bases, with 9 bases left in between. Germline CDR1 and CDR2: MGHRA and YSYEKL. There are 14 residues in the CDR3. CDR3 protein: CASSQESLGQPQHF. DNA for the CDR3: TGCGCCAGCAGCCAAGAAAGTCTCGGTCAGCCCCAGCATTTT.

The rearrangement links TRBV18 to TRBJ1-5; D is unclear. V was cut by 3 bases and J by 2 bases, with 11 bases left in between. Germline-derived CDR1 and CDR2 are KGHSH and LQKENI. This CDR3 comprises 15 residues. For the CDR3, the DNA is TGTGCCAGCTCACCGGACTCAAGCGGCAATCAGCCCCAGCATTTT. The encoded protein is CASSPDSSGNQPQHF.

V gene TRBV14 combines with J gene TRBJ2-4; 8 positions agree with TRBD1. V gave up 4 bases and J gave up 7 bases; unmatched junction bases: 6. The CDR3 consists of 14 residues. Germline CDR1 reads SGHDN; CDR2 reads FVKESK. CDR3 nucleotides: TGTGCCAGCAGCCCAGGGGGCGCAGGGAACATTCAGTACTTC. Protein product: CASSPGGAGNIQYF. Full variable domain (missing parts from reference TRBV14 and TRBJ2-4): EAGVTQFPSHSVIEKGQTVTLRCDPISGHDNLYWYRRVMGKEIKFLLHFVKESKQDESGMPNNRFLAERTGGTYSTLKVQPAELEDSGVYFCASSPGGAGNIQYFGAGTRLSVL.

This clone qualifies as medium-sized. The rearrangement links TRBV5-4 to TRBJ2-5, with a tentative D call TRBD2 (6 bases). The CDR3 runs to 15 residues. CDR1 is SGHNT, CDR2 YYREEE, per germline (reference sequence). V was cut by 0 bases and J by 3 bases, with 12 bases left in between. CDR3 nucleotides: TGTGCCAGCAGCTTGGACACGGGGGAAGAAGAGACCCAGTACTTC. As protein: CASSLDTGEEETQYF. The whole variable domain, remainder taken from reference TRBV5-4 and TRBJ2-5, is ETGVTQSPTHLIKTRGQQVTLRCSSQSGHNTVSWYQQALGQGPQFIFQYYREEENGRGNFPPRFSGLQFPNYSSELNVNALELDDSALYLCASSLDTGEEETQYFGPGTRLLVL.

The V gene is TRBV4-1, the J gene TRBJ2-1; D is ambiguous. Per germline, CDR1 MGHRA and CDR2 YSYEKL. Trimming pared 1 base from V and 4 bases from J, leaving 14 bases between. The CDR3 is 16 residues long. The CDR3: CASSQAGWPNYNEQFF. The CDR3, as DNA: TGCGCCAGCAGCCAAGCGGGTTGGCCTAATTACAATGAGCAGTTCTTC.

This clone was seen only once. This sequence joins TRBV27 and TRBJ1-5; 10 bases are a match to TRBD1. This CDR3 is 17 amino acids long. V dropped 7 bases and J dropped 5; count of bases not matched to a gene: 14. Germline CDR1 MNHEY, CDR2 SMNVEV (reference sequence). The CDR3 loop is CASTKRVGTGAHQPQHF. The CDR3 coding sequence is TGTGCCAGCACCAAGAGGGTGGGGACAGGGGCTCATCAGCCCCAGCATTTT.

This clone qualifies as medium-sized (0.01 to 0.1%). The chain carries TRBV11-3 and TRBJ2-1, with 7 bases identical to TRBD2. Germline assignment: CDR1 SGHNT and CDR2 YENEEA. The CDR3 runs to 14 residues. Trimming cost V 5 bases and J 12 bases; bases outside gene matches: 13. The CDR3 region has the DNA TGTGCCAGCAGCCCTACCCCGACTAGCATCAGGCAGTTCTTC. Encoded protein: CASSPTPTSIRQFF.

This chain links TRBV27 with TRBJ2-7; D might be TRBD1 (5 bases). Trimming shortened V by 9 bases and J by 4 bases, and 19 bases separated the two germline ends. Germline V gene sequence: CDR1 MNHEY, CDR2 SMNVEV (reference sequence). This CDR3 is built from 14 residues. The DNA for the CDR3 is TGTGCCAGTTCGAACTCACACCCAGGGTACGAGCAGTACTTC. Translating it yields CASSNSHPGYEQYF.

J is TRBJ2-5 and V is TRBV29-1; D is perhaps TRBD2 (5 bases). The CDR3 runs to 13 residues. V lost 2 bases and J lost 8, with 15 bases in between. Germline CDR1 and CDR2: SQVTM and ANQGSEA. This CDR3 is CSVEKGGWKTQYF. The CDR3, as DNA: TGCAGCGTTGAAAAGGGCGGGTGGAAAACCCAGTACTTC.

The CDR3 is CASTLHAGSTDTQYF. The CDR3 nucleotides read TGTGCCAGCACCCTGCACGCAGGGAGCACAGATACGCAGTATTTT. The chain uses TRBV11-2 and TRBJ2-3; D perhaps matches TRBD1 (5 bases). Trimming left V 7 bases short and J 0 bases short, with 14 bases between. CDR1 and CDR2 (germline): SGHAT, FQNNGV. This CDR3 has 15 amino acids.

This clone was recorded only once. The chain carries TRBV7-9 and TRBJ1-2; D is possibly TRBD1 (5 bases). Germline V lookup: CDR1 SEHNR, CDR2 FQNEAQ (reference sequence). The length of the CDR3 is 13 residues. The ends were cut back, 1 base at V and 5 bases at J, with 8 bases in the middle. This CDR3 reads CASSLDRTYGYTF. The CDR3 DNA follows: TGTGCCAGCAGCTTAGATCGGACATATGGCTACACCTTC.

The chain couples TRBV7-8 to TRBJ2-3; 11 bases fit TRBD2. The J segment lost 6 bases and the V segment lost 5 bases, leaving 10 bases of the junction unmatched. Germline-derived CDR1 and CDR2 are SGHVS and FQNEAQ. The CDR3 extends over 16 amino acids. CDR3 amino acids: CASSPGASGGWDTQYF. The CDR3 DNA follows: TGTGCCAGCAGCCCGGGGGCTAGCGGGGGGTGGGATACGCAGTATTTT.

For the CDR3, the DNA is TGTGCCAGCAGTTTATATGGACTATTGAGACAGGGCAGCTCACCCCTCCACTTT. As protein: CASSLYGLLRQGSSPLHF. The rearrangement joins TRBV28 to TRBJ1-6; 7 bases agree with TRBD1. Germline CDR1 and CDR2: MDHEN and SYDVKM. The CDR3 has 18 residues. V lost 1 base and J lost 10; bases outside the gene matches: 16.